The 32 T cell receptor beta chains below all came from one sample that was sequenced in a study of T cell repertoires in ileal Crohn's disease. Time point denoted: inflamed ileum from the surgical specimen. Data came from immunoSEQ multiplex PCR; TCRdb stores just in-frame clones and leaves some out. The profile shows 15,000 to 20,000 clones, more than 75% of them singletons. Sequenced sample: ileal tissue. The receptors here all came from an adult with Crohn's disease.

The rearrangement links TRBV25-1 to TRBJ1-1; 8 nucleotides align to TRBD1. V trimming: 5 bases; J trimming: 2 bases; junction bases outside the gene matches: 7. Germline CDR1 is MGHDK and CDR2 is SYGVNS. CDR3 length equals 15 residues. Written as DNA, the CDR3 is TGTGCCAGCAGTACCCGGACAGGGCAAAACACTGAAGCTTTCTTT. It codes for CASSTRTGQNTEAFF. Full variable domain (rest looked up from reference TRBV25-1 and TRBJ1-1): EADIYQTPRYLVIGTGKKITLECSQTMGHDKMYWYQQDPGMELHLIHYSYGVNSTEKGDLSSESTVSRIRTEHFPLTLESARPSHTSQYLCASSTRTGQNTEAFFGQGTRLTVV.

This rearrangement joins TRBV27 to TRBJ1-5; possibly TRBD1 for D (5 bases). The CDR3 loop spans 16 amino acids. In germline, CDR1 is MNHEY, CDR2 SMNVEV (reference sequence). Trimming stripped 6 bases from V and 3 bases from J, with 18 bases between. The CDR3 DNA follows: TGTGCCAGCAGCCCCACGGGGGTCCAGCTCAATCAGCCCCAGCATTTT. As protein: CASSPTGVQLNQPQHF.

The V and J genes are TRBV2 and TRBJ2-7; 9 bases align to TRBD1. This CDR3 has 12 residues. J lost 9 bases, V lost 6 bases, and 6 bases had no gene match. Germline assignment: CDR1 SNHLY and CDR2 FYNNEI. CDR3 DNA: TGTGCCAGCAGGGGACAGGGACCGGGGCAGTACTTC. Residues: CASRGQGPGQYF.

The V gene is TRBV4-1, the J gene TRBJ2-2, with 10 bases lining up with TRBD2. The trim removed 4 bases at V and 3 bases at J, leaving 8 bases unmatched. CDR1 and CDR2 (germline): MGHRA, YSYEKL. This CDR3 region has 17 residues. The CDR3 DNA reads TGCGCCAGCAGCCGACTTAGCGGGGGGACACACACCGGGGAGCTGTTTTTT. Protein sequence: CASSRLSGGTHTGELFF.

CDR3 sequence: CASSGTSGRAIVDEQFF. DNA for the CDR3: TGTGCCAGCAGTGGGACTAGCGGGAGGGCCATAGTCGATGAGCAGTTCTTC. This chain connects TRBV2 to TRBJ2-1, with 15 positions matching TRBD2. Germline-derived CDR1 and CDR2 are SNHLY and FYNNEI. The CDR3 is made up of 17 amino acids. V shed 4 bases and J 8 bases; nucleotides not matched to a gene: 9.

The chain couples TRBV7-2 to TRBJ2-1, with D perhaps TRBD2 (6 bases). V was shortened by 8 bases and J by 6 bases, with 17 bases between the two germline ends. The CDR3 totals 14 residues. Germline CDR1 and CDR2: SGHTA and FQGNSA. The CDR3 coding sequence is TGTGCCAGCGCTGCTCGTGGGGACTCCAATGAGCAGTTCTTC. It translates to CASAARGDSNEQFF.

The gene calls are TRBV7-9 and TRBJ2-1; 7 nucleotides match TRBD1. This CDR3 spans 15 amino acids. Germline loops: CDR1 SEHNR, CDR2 FQNEAQ (reference sequence). Germline trimming cut 6 bases from V and 2 bases from J; bases unmatched to any gene: 7. The CDR3 here is CASSRPGTAYNEQFF. In DNA, the CDR3 is TGTGCCAGCAGTCGGCCGGGGACAGCCTACAATGAGCAGTTCTTC.

The gene calls are TRBV2 and TRBJ1-5; TRBD1 matches at 7 bases. The V gene's germline CDR1 is SNHLY and CDR2 FYNNEI. The CDR3 sequence is 14 residues long. Trimming cost V 5 bases and J 5 bases; bases outside gene matches: 6. CDR3 region: CASSRRQGDQPQHF. In DNA form, the CDR3 reads TGTGCCAGCAGTCGGAGACAGGGTGATCAGCCCCAGCATTTT.

This clone showed up just a few times. This chain joins TRBV21-1 and TRBJ2-3; the table names TRBD2, a call not compared with the DNA. TRBV21-1 is assigned pseudogene status. The CDR3 length is 19 residues. The CDR3 bases are TGTGCCAGCAGCAAAGCGCTTTTCCGGGCTAGCGGGCCGACAGATACGCAGTATTTT. This encodes CASSKALFRASGPTDTQYF.

The chain recombines TRBV5-1 with TRBJ2-7, with 7 bases matching TRBD1. The CDR3 consists of 14 residues. The V segment lost 0 bases and the J segment 7 bases; nucleotides outside the gene matches: 7. CDR1 is SGHRS and CDR2 is YFSETQ in the germline V gene. CDR3 in amino acids: CASSLEQGLEEQYF. CDR3 in DNA: TGCGCCAGCAGCTTGGAACAGGGGCTGGAAGAGCAGTACTTC.

The sample holds one count of this clone. The rearrangement links TRBV5-4 to TRBJ2-3, with 7 positions matching TRBD1. V shed 4 bases, J shed 0 bases, and the junction held 8 bases outside the gene matches. The CDR3 sequence is 16 residues long. The germline V gene encodes CDR1 SGHNT and CDR2 YYREEE (reference sequence). CDR3 sequence (DNA): TGTGCCAGCAGCCCCAAACGGACAGGTAGCACAGATACGCAGTATTTT. Amino acids: CASSPKRTGSTDTQYF. Full variable domain (outside the CDR3, taken from reference TRBV5-4 and TRBJ2-3): ETGVTQSPTHLIKTRGQQVTLRCSSQSGHNTVSWYQQALGQGPQFIFQYYREEENGRGNFPPRFSGLQFPNYSSELNVNALELDDSALYLCASSPKRTGSTDTQYFGPGTRLTVL.

The J gene is TRBJ2-7, the V gene TRBV6-5; D possibly corresponds to TRBD2 (8 bases). From germline, CDR1 is MNHEY and CDR2 SVGAGI. CDR3 length: 13 residues. Trimming pared 6 bases from V and 6 bases from J, leaving 15 bases between. The CDR3 region is CASREGAGGEQYF. The CDR3 bases are TGTGCCAGCAGAGAGGGGGCGGGAGGCGAGCAGTACTTC.

This clone appeared a single time. The rearrangement links TRBV6-1 to TRBJ2-5; 8 bases are shared with TRBD1. CDR3 length equals 14 residues. Per the germline V gene, CDR1 is MNHNS and CDR2 is SASEGT. After removal of 8 bases from V and 4 bases from J, the junction contained 9 bases not matched to a gene. CDR3 sequence (DNA): TGTGCCAGCCAGTATCAGGGGGCGGGAGAGACCCAGTACTTC. Translated: CASQYQGAGETQYF.

The genes are TRBV27 and TRBJ2-7, with TRBD2 as a possible D gene (6 bases). The CDR3 spans 14 residues. Trimming shortened V by 8 bases and J by 4 bases, and 18 bases separated the two germline ends. The V gene's germline CDR1 is MNHEY and CDR2 SMNVEV (reference sequence). The CDR3 loop reads CASGPGLLQYEQYF. The CDR3 nucleotides are TGTGCCAGCGGACCGGGACTCCTGCAATACGAGCAGTACTTC.

The chain combines TRBV7-9 with TRBJ2-7; 9 positions agree with TRBD1. After removal of 5 bases from V and 4 bases from J, the junction contained 6 bases not matched to a gene. Germline V gene lookup returns CDR1 SEHNR and CDR2 FQNEAQ (reference sequence). CDR3 length: 14 residues. Written as DNA, the CDR3 is TGTGCCAGCAGCCCCCGGGACAGGGTATACGAGCAGTACTTC. Translation: CASSPRDRVYEQYF.

DNA of the CDR3: TGTGCCAGCAGTTTCCAAGAGACCCAGTACTTC. It codes for CASSFQETQYF. The chain is built from TRBV2 and TRBJ2-5; D call uncertain. V was shortened by 5 bases and J by 1 base, with 2 bases between the two germline ends. Germline assignment: CDR1 SNHLY and CDR2 FYNNEI. This CDR3 spans 11 amino acids.

In nucleotides, the CDR3 is TGTGCAAGTCGCCGAGAATGGACAGTAAACTATGGCTACACCTTC. It codes for CASRREWTVNYGYTF. The chain has TRBV12-2 and TRBJ1-2; TRBD1 is the table's D call, not checked against the DNA. TRBV12-2 is labeled a pseudogene. The CDR3 consists of 15 residues.

The chain recombines TRBV2 with TRBJ2-3, with 8 bases aligning to TRBD2. Germline V CDR1 and CDR2: SNHLY, FYNNEI. The CDR3 has 17 residues. V was clipped by 9 bases and J by 0 bases; unmatched bases: 14. Here the CDR3 reads CASGGVAGWDSTDTQYF. For the CDR3, the DNA is TGTGCCAGTGGGGGAGTAGCGGGGTGGGATAGCACAGATACGCAGTATTTT.

This clone was recorded once. The chain combines TRBV7-9 with TRBJ1-6; unclear D gene. The CDR3 is made up of 12 amino acids. The V and J ends lost 5 bases and 7 bases respectively, with 6 bases between them. Germline loops: CDR1 SEHNR, CDR2 FQNEAQ (reference sequence). The CDR3 DNA is TGTGCCAGCAGCCCAAACAATTCACCCCTCCACTTT. Its translation is CASSPNNSPLHF. The full variable domain, with the rest looked up from reference TRBV7-9 and TRBJ1-6, is DTGVSQNPRHKITKRGQNVTFRCDPISEHNRLYWYRQTLGQGPEFLTYFQNEAQLEKSRLLSDRFSAERPKGSFSTLEIQRTEQGDSAMYLCASSPNNSPLHFGNGTRLTVT.

There are a few counts of this clone. The V and J genes are TRBV27 and TRBJ2-5; possible D gene TRBD2, 7 bases. CDR3 size: 14 residues. Between the trimmed V and J ends, which lost 5 bases and 7 bases, there was a span of 17 bases. Germline V lookup: CDR1 MNHEY, CDR2 SMNVEV (reference sequence). Written as DNA, the CDR3 is TGTGCCAGCAGTACCGAGGGGGGGGTGGGGACCCAGTACTTC. It translates to CASSTEGGVGTQYF.

The chain is built from TRBV7-2 and TRBJ2-2; 13 bases are a match to TRBD2. CDR1 is SGHTA and CDR2 is FQGNSA in the germline V gene. The CDR3 runs 16 residues. V was clipped by 3 bases and J by 5 bases; unmatched bases: 3. The CDR3 reads CASSFGLAGATGELFF. The CDR3 nucleotides are TGTGCCAGCAGCTTTGGACTAGCGGGGGCTACCGGGGAGCTGTTTTTT.

This clone was counted a few times. J is TRBJ1-5 and V is TRBV28; D is ambiguous. Trimming pared 5 bases from V and 0 bases from J, leaving 14 bases between. This CDR3 spans 16 amino acids. Germline V gene lookup returns CDR1 MDHEN and CDR2 SYDVKM. DNA for the CDR3: TGTGCCAGCAGTCCCACGTTGATACTTAGCAATCAGCCCCAGCATTTT. Translating it yields CASSPTLILSNQPQHF.

The chain couples TRBV27 to TRBJ2-7, with TRBD1 identical over 12 bases. The CDR3 runs to 16 residues. Germline CDR1 MNHEY, CDR2 SMNVEV (reference sequence). The ends lost 6 bases at V and 4 bases at J; junction bases unmatched: 10. This chain's CDR3 is CASRYLGGQGAYEQYF. The CDR3 nucleotides read TGTGCCAGCAGGTATCTTGGGGGACAGGGGGCTTACGAGCAGTACTTC.

In its sample, this clone is medium-sized (0.01 to 0.1%). The chain couples TRBV27 to TRBJ2-3, with D tentatively TRBD1 or TRBD2 (5 bases each). This CDR3 is built from 16 residues. Looked up from germline, CDR1 is MNHEY and CDR2 is SMNVEV (reference sequence). Trimming pared 8 bases from V and 0 bases from J, leaving 18 bases between. The CDR3 spells CASGSGTQISTDTQYF. CDR3 coding DNA: TGTGCCAGCGGTTCCGGGACCCAAATTAGCACAGATACGCAGTATTTT.

The rearrangement joins TRBV14 to TRBJ2-1; D not certain. The CDR3 contains 14 residues. V was clipped by 1 base and J by 8 bases, with 12 bases between them. The germline V gene encodes CDR1 SGHDN and CDR2 FVKESK. CDR3 DNA: TGTGCCAGCAGCCAAGGCTCGCTATCGCATGAGCAGTTCTTC. Translated, it gives CASSQGSLSHEQFF.

This clone was recorded a few times. The rearrangement links TRBV6-1 to TRBJ2-7; TRBD1 aligns across 9 bases. The V segment lost 6 bases and the J segment 5 bases; nucleotides outside the gene matches: 11. Germline CDR1 reads MNHNS; CDR2 reads SASEGT. The CDR3 runs 15 residues. The CDR3 coding sequence is TGTGCCAGCAGGAACTACCGGGACAGGGTCCACGAGCAGTACTTC. It encodes CASRNYRDRVHEQYF.

V is TRBV5-1 and J is TRBJ1-3, with 9 bases aligning to TRBD1. This CDR3 is 14 amino acids long. The germline gives CDR1 SGHRS, CDR2 YFSETQ. Trimming cost V 2 bases and J 4 bases; bases outside gene matches: 1. The CDR3 DNA follows: TGCGCCAGCAGCTTAGGGACAGGGGGAAACACCATATATTTT. This translates into CASSLGTGGNTIYF. The full variable domain, its missing parts supplied by reference TRBV5-1 and TRBJ1-3, is KAGVTQTPRYLIKTRGQQVTLSCSPISGHRSVSWYQQTPGQGLQFLFEYFSETQRNKGNFPGRFSGRQFSNSRSEMNVSTLELGDSALYLCASSLGTGGNTIYFGEGSWLTVV.

This chain connects TRBV6-1 to TRBJ1-1, with D uncertain. The CDR3 extends over 12 amino acids. Trimming removed 11 bases at V and 4 bases at J, with 14 bases between. Germline V gives CDR1 MNHNS, CDR2 SASEGT. CDR3 in amino acids: CAGKGKSTEAFF. The CDR3, as DNA: TGTGCCGGGAAAGGGAAAAGCACTGAAGCTTTCTTT.

The chain couples TRBV5-1 to TRBJ2-1; D gene unclear. Trimming stripped 4 bases from V and 3 bases from J, with 11 bases between. Germline V lookup: CDR1 SGHRS, CDR2 YFSETQ. The CDR3 sequence is 14 residues long. CDR3 in DNA: TGCGCCAGCAGCCCGGGCCACAACTACAATGAGCAGTTCTTC. Its protein product is CASSPGHNYNEQFF.

The V call is TRBV11-2, the J call TRBJ1-6; TRBD1 agrees at 8 bases. Germline V gene data show CDR1 as SGHAT and CDR2 as FQNNGV. The CDR3 contains 15 residues. V shed 1 base and J 7 bases; nucleotides not matched to a gene: 3. The CDR3 loop is CASSLGDRQNSPLHF. CDR3 DNA sequence: TGTGCCAGCAGCTTAGGGGACAGGCAAAATTCACCCCTCCACTTT.

V gene TRBV18 combines with J gene TRBJ2-3; D is undetermined. V was shortened by 4 bases and J by 4 bases, with 12 bases between the two germline ends. CDR1 KGHSH and CDR2 LQKENI come from the germline V gene. The CDR3 loop spans 14 amino acids. CDR3 DNA: TGTGCCAGCTCACTTGACTTAGACTCAGATACGCAGTATTTT. Its translation is CASSLDLDSDTQYF. The full variable domain, completed using reference TRBV18 and TRBJ2-3, is NAGVMQNPRHLVRRRGQEARLRCSPMKGHSHVYWYRQLPEEGLKFMVYLQKENIIDESGMPKERFSAEFPKEGPSILRIQQVVRGDSAAYFCASSLDLDSDTQYFGPGTRLTVL.

The rearrangement uses TRBV6-5 and TRBJ1-1; the D is unclear. Germline-derived CDR1 and CDR2 are MNHEY and SVGAGI. Trimming removed 0 bases at V and 10 bases at J, with 6 bases between. The CDR3 is 11 residues long. The CDR3 here is CASSYSGGAFF. The CDR3 nucleotides are TGTGCCAGCAGTTACTCCGGTGGAGCTTTCTTT.